Shown below are 20 T cell receptor beta chains from a single sample sequenced in a study of monozygotic twins with inflammatory bowel disease. Reanalyzing the 5' RACE reads, TCRdb keeps one entry per CDR3 protein, without DNA. The listing contains around 97,000 distinct CDR3 sequences. The sequencing sample was made of blood. The origin of the receptors is a human donor with ulcerative colitis or Crohn's disease, or a healthy co-twin of an affected twin (not recorded which).

The chain is built from TRBV4-3 and TRBJ1-5. The V gene's germline CDR1 is LGHNA and CDR2 YSLEER. The CDR3 has 15 amino acids. The CDR3 is CASSLDQGSNQPQHF.

The V call is TRBV5-1, the J call TRBJ2-5. CDR1 SGHRS and CDR2 YFSETQ come from the germline V gene. CDR3 length: 16 amino acids. The CDR3 loop reads CASSLSFGGAQETQYF.

The chain has TRBV14 and TRBJ2-7; TCRdb picks TRBD1, but there is no DNA to check that call. Germline CDR1 is SGHDN and CDR2 is FVKESK. This CDR3 has 15 residues. CDR3: CASSQDRPGHYEQYF.

The J gene is TRBJ2-3, the V gene TRBV2. This CDR3 spans 14 amino acids. Germline CDR1 SNHLY, CDR2 FYNNEI. This CDR3 is CASSEGVGTDTQYF.

The chain employs TRBV20-1 and TRBJ2-3; TCRdb reports TRBD1, a call that lacks DNA to check it against. The CDR3 has 14 residues. Germline V gene lookup returns CDR1 DFQATT and CDR2 SNEGSKA (reference sequence). The CDR3 sequence: CSASSGVPGDTQYF.

V usage is TRBV7-2 and J usage is TRBJ2-1; the TCRdb call, TRBD1, lacks DNA for checking. Germline V gene sequence: CDR1 SGHTA, CDR2 FQGNSA. The CDR3 is 14 amino acids. Here the CDR3 reads CASSLNGGPEEQFF. The full variable domain, completed using reference TRBV7-2 and TRBJ2-1, is GAGVSQSPSNKVTEKGKDVELRCDPISGHTALYWYRQSLGQGLEFLIYFQGNSAPDKSGLPSDRFSAERTGGSVSTLTIQRTQQEDSAVYLCASSLNGGPEEQFFGPGTRLTVL.

The gene calls are TRBV4-2 and TRBJ1-4. The CDR3 length is 13 residues. The germline V gene has CDR1 LGHNA and CDR2 YNFKEQ. The CDR3 spells CASSQTQGEKLFF.

The CDR3 is CASSLVRIANQFF. V usage is TRBV5-6 and J usage is TRBJ2-1; TCRdb's D call of TRBD2 is untestable without DNA. CDR3 size: 13 residues. The germline V gene has CDR1 SGHDT and CDR2 YYEEEE. The entire variable domain, with the rest obtained from reference TRBV5-6 and TRBJ2-1, is as follows: DAGVTQSPTHLIKTRGQQVTLRCSPKSGHDTVSWYQQALGQGPQFIFQYYEEEERQRGNFPDRFSGHQFPNYSSELNVNALLLGDSALYLCASSLVRIANQFFGPGTRLTVL.

The chain recombines TRBV12-3 or TRBV12-4 with TRBJ1-6. This CDR3 spans 15 amino acids. The chain's CDR3 is CASSSPVSYNSPLHF.

V is TRBV5-1 and J is TRBJ2-3; the TCRdb D gene call, TRBD1, has no DNA to confirm it. The CDR3 covers 17 residues. CDR1 and CDR2 (germline): SGHRS, YFSETQ. The CDR3 sequence is CASSSDTQGAGTDTQYF.

The V call is TRBV7-2, the J call TRBJ2-3. Germline CDR1 is SGHTA and CDR2 is FQGNSA. This CDR3 spans 16 amino acids. The CDR3 sequence is CASSLVAVVGADTQYF. Variable domain in full (rest from reference TRBV7-2 and TRBJ2-3): GAGVSQSPSNKVTEKGKDVELRCDPISGHTALYWYRQSLGQGLEFLIYFQGNSAPDKSGLPSDRFSAERTGGSVSTLTIQRTQQEDSAVYLCASSLVAVVGADTQYFGPGTRLTVL.

The rearrangement uses TRBV18 and TRBJ2-7; TCRdb returns TRBD2, unconfirmable since there is no DNA. CDR3 length: 15 residues. Germline V gene lookup returns CDR1 KGHSH and CDR2 LQKENI. The CDR3 loop reads CASSTGLAGGYEQYF.

V is TRBV30 and J is TRBJ1-1; without DNA, the TCRdb call of TRBD1 cannot be checked. There are 16 residues in the CDR3. CDR1 is GTSNPN, CDR2 SVGIG, per germline (reference sequence). CDR3 sequence: CAWSGTGFGSNTEAFF. The complete variable domain, with remaining parts taken from reference TRBV30 and TRBJ1-1, reads SQTIHQWPATLVQPVGSPLSLECTVEGTSNPNLYWYRQAAGRGLQLLFYSVGIGQISSEVPQNLSASRPQDRQFILSSKKLLLSDSGFYLCAWSGTGFGSNTEAFFGQGTRLTVV.

The V and J genes are TRBV20-1 and TRBJ1-5; the TRBD1 assignment by TCRdb is unverifiable without DNA. This CDR3 has 15 residues. Germline V gene data show CDR1 as DFQATT and CDR2 as SNEGSKA (reference sequence). The CDR3 here is CSATSKPRGGQPQHF.

The CDR3 protein is CASSLDTGSGTEAFF. The chain carries TRBV5-1 and TRBJ1-1. This CDR3 has 15 residues. CDR1 and CDR2 from the germline V gene are SGHRS and YFSETQ.

This chain joins TRBV4-3 and TRBJ2-6. The CDR3 sequence is 18 residues long. The germline V gene has CDR1 LGHNA and CDR2 YSLEER. CDR3 in amino acids: CASSQARYKSTGANVLTF.

V is TRBV7-2 and J is TRBJ2-7; TCRdb names TRBD2, which stays unverified in the absence of DNA. This CDR3 comprises 17 residues. Germline values: CDR1 SGHTA, CDR2 FQGNSA. CDR3 loop: CASSLGASGPKPYEQYF.

This chain uses TRBV6-2 or TRBV6-3 with TRBJ1-2; TCRdb lists TRBD1, though no DNA is available to test this call. Germline CDR1 is MNHEY and CDR2 is SVGEGT. The CDR3 totals 14 residues. CDR3 sequence: CASSSPGAGYGYTF.

The V and J genes are TRBV6-1 and TRBJ2-2; TCRdb calls TRBD1, which cannot be checked without DNA. The CDR3 has 15 amino acids. Germline CDR1 and CDR2: MNHNS and SASEGT. The chain's CDR3 is CASRSRDIGKGELFF.

This rearrangement joins TRBV6-1 to TRBJ2-3; as DNA is missing, the TRBD2 call by TCRdb cannot be tested. There are 14 residues in the CDR3. The V gene's germline CDR1 is MNHNS and CDR2 SASEGT. The CDR3 region is CASSGRGGVDTQYF.